Shown below are 13 T cell receptor beta chains from a single sample sequenced in a study of T cells in Graves' hyperthyroidism and ophthalmopathy. Amplified regions were TCR beta CDR3 sequences from RNA transcripts. HTBI primers were the set used in a first-round RT-PCR of the TCR CDR3. TCRdb analysed the multiplex PCR reads with MiXCR anew, one entry per CDR3 protein. The repertoire includes about 840,000 distinct CDR3 sequences, 35% to 40% of them detected once, and 8.9% sits in the top ten. Sequenced material: blood. The source is a man between 18 and 29 years old with Graves' hyperthyroidism.

In regard to this clonotype: One end of the junction varies from germline; a read error may be responsible. For the CDR3, the DNA is TGCGGCGTTGAAAGGGCCGGTGAAGCTTTCTTT. Its protein is CGVERAGEAFF. This chain links TRBV29-1 with TRBJ1-1; D remains unclear. The CDR3 has 11 amino acids. Germline lookup yields CDR1 SQVTM and CDR2 ANQGSEA.

Ten or more counts support this clonotype. The chain employs TRBV10-2 and TRBJ1-5; unclear D gene. Germline loops: CDR1 WSHSY, CDR2 SAAADI. The CDR3 has 13 residues. Trimming removed 10 bases from V and 5 bases from J, with 15 bases in between. CDR3 DNA sequence: TGCGCCACCGTGGGTAGGAAAGATCAGCCCCAGCATTTT. Protein sequence: CATVGRKDQPQHF.

The chain employs TRBV6-1 and TRBJ2-7; 7 nucleotides agree with TRBD1. The CDR3 spans 15 residues. CDR1 MNHNS and CDR2 SASEGT come from the germline V gene. The trim removed 8 bases at V and 3 bases at J, leaving 13 bases unmatched. CDR3 protein: CASQTNRGLYYEQYF. As DNA, the CDR3 is TGTGCCAGCCAGACTAACAGGGGCCTATACTACGAGCAGTACTTC.

The gene calls are TRBV12-3 or TRBV12-4 and TRBJ2-2, with D perhaps matching TRBD2 (6 bases). The CDR3 is made up of 14 amino acids. The germline V and J ends were trimmed by 7 bases and 5 bases, with 14 bases remaining between them. DNA for the CDR3: TGTGCCAGCAAGGTGGAGGGAGAGACCGGGGAGCTGTTTTTT. Its translation: CASKVEGETGELFF.

This clonotype occurred a few times. The chain has TRBV9 and TRBJ2-6; D might be TRBD2 (5 bases). Germline lookup yields CDR1 SGDLS and CDR2 YYNGEE. CDR3 length equals 15 residues. Trimming stripped 6 bases from V and 3 bases from J, with 13 bases between. The CDR3 sequence is CASTRGPVGANVLTF. CDR3 DNA: TGTGCCAGCACGAGAGGGCCCGTTGGGGCCAACGTCCTGACTTTC.

This clonotype was seen repeatedly, ten times or more. The chain combines TRBV11-2 with TRBJ2-7, with D unclear. The CDR3 has 14 residues. Trimming removed 5 bases from V and 6 bases from J, with 17 bases in between. Germline CDR1 and CDR2: SGHAT and FQNNGV. For the CDR3, the DNA is TGTGCCAGCAGCCTGCGAATGGGCAGCCTCGAGCAGTACTTC. Protein: CASSLRMGSLEQYF.

On this clonotype itself: The CDR3 end shows no conserved phenylalanine or tryptophan, and so a read error is likely. The DNA is omitted, as the CDR3 cannot be located on it reliably, and the CDR3 follows TCRdb's listing. J is TRBJ1-6 and V is TRBV11-1. The CDR3 comprises 8 residues, both ends counted. Germline V gene lookup returns CDR1 SGHAT and CDR2 FQDESV (reference sequence). This CDR3 reads CASSLNTY.

This chain joins TRBV6-5 and TRBJ1-1; the D gene is possibly TRBD1 (5 bases). The CDR3 contains 11 residues. Germline CDR1 and CDR2: MNHEY and SVGAGI. The ends were cut back, 6 bases at V and 10 bases at J, with 12 bases in the middle. CDR3 coding DNA: TGTGCCAGCAGGGATGGGGCAAGAGCTTTCTTT. Protein sequence: CASRDGARAFF.

This clonotype has at least ten counts. The chain uses TRBV29-1 and TRBJ1-1; unclear D gene. V was shortened by 6 bases and J by 2 bases, with 16 bases between the two germline ends. The CDR3 is made up of 14 amino acids. Per germline, CDR1 SQVTM and CDR2 ANQGSEA. CDR3 amino acids: CSVSHLIRNTEAFF. CDR3 DNA: TGCAGCGTGTCACATCTCATCAGAAACACTGAAGCTTTCTTT.

This clonotype was picked up a small number of times. This chain uses TRBV7-9 with TRBJ2-7; D is ambiguous. There are 13 residues in the CDR3. V was shortened by 5 bases and J by 2 bases, with 10 bases between the two germline ends. Germline V gene sequence: CDR1 SEHNR, CDR2 FQNEAQ (reference sequence). The CDR3 here is CASSRVSTYEQYF. The CDR3 DNA follows: TGTGCCAGCAGCAGGGTCAGTACCTACGAGCAGTACTTC.

J is TRBJ2-7 and V is TRBV7-2; the match to TRBD1 covers 8 bases. In germline, CDR1 is SGHTA, CDR2 FQGNSA. Unmatched junction bases numbered 9, after V lost 6 bases and J lost 2 bases. This CDR3 region has 15 residues. CDR3 residues: CASSPGTGVTYEQYF. In DNA form, the CDR3 reads TGTGCCAGCAGTCCGGGGACAGGAGTAACCTACGAGCAGTACTTC.

This clonotype was counted between two and nine times. V usage is TRBV7-9 and J usage is TRBJ1-3, with D uncertain. Trimming cost V 5 bases and J 8 bases, with 16 bases left between them. Germline loops: CDR1 SEHNR, CDR2 FQNEAQ (reference sequence). This CDR3 region has 14 residues. The CDR3 loop is CASSPEAGSDTIYF. CDR3 in DNA: TGTGCCAGCAGCCCAGAGGCAGGATCGGACACCATATATTTT.

The chain joins TRBV2 to TRBJ1-4; TRBD1 matches 7 bases. Germline CDR1 is SNHLY and CDR2 is FYNNEI. The CDR3 runs 14 residues. The J segment lost 0 bases and the V segment lost 8 bases, leaving 3 bases of the junction unmatched. CDR3 region: CASQGQATNEKLFF. The CDR3 bases are TGTGCCAGCCAAGGACAGGCAACTAATGAAAAACTGTTTTTT.